The next 5 T cell receptor beta chains were all read from a single sample in a study of cytomegalovirus exposure and HLA in healthy donors. Vbeta (60) and Jbeta (13) primers were used in the PCR. Produced via immunoSEQ multiplex PCR; TCRdb's table is partial and in-frame only. The data contain about 150,000 clones, roughly three quarters of them singletons. Sequenced material: PBMCs. The receptors were gathered from a woman between 40 and 50 years old in good health and CMV-seronegative.

The chain carries TRBV30 and TRBJ2-7; 9 bases align to TRBD1. J gave up 5 bases and V 3 bases, and 5 bases lay outside the gene matches. CDR3 length equals 13 residues. CDR1 is GTSNPN and CDR2 is SVGIG in the germline V gene (reference sequence). This CDR3 is CAWSRTGEDEQYF. Written as DNA, the CDR3 is TGTGCCTGGAGCCGGACAGGGGAGGACGAGCAGTACTTC. The full variable domain, with the rest looked up from reference TRBV30 and TRBJ2-7, is SQTIHQWPATLVQPVGSPLSLECTVEGTSNPNLYWYRQAAGRGLQLLFYSVGIGQISSEVPQNLSASRPQDRQFILSSKKLLLSDSGFYLCAWSRTGEDEQYFGPGTRLTVT.

The chain has TRBV28 and TRBJ2-2, with 7 bases identical to TRBD1. The CDR3 contains 16 residues. Trimming cost V 5 bases and J 5 bases; bases outside gene matches: 11. Germline V lookup: CDR1 MDHEN, CDR2 SYDVKM. CDR3 bases: TGTGCCAGCAGTACCCCCGGGACAGCCAATACCGGGGAGCTGTTTTTT. Encoded protein: CASSTPGTANTGELFF.

The V and J genes are TRBV19 and TRBJ2-1; 9 bases map to TRBD1. The CDR3 extends over 16 amino acids. V was pared by 1 base and J by 4 bases, with 5 bases of the junction left unmatched. Germline assignment: CDR1 LNHDA and CDR2 SQIVND (reference sequence). The CDR3 spells CASSIGGQGFYNEQFF. For the CDR3, the DNA is TGTGCCAGTAGTATAGGGGGACAGGGTTTTTACAATGAGCAGTTCTTC.

The chain uses TRBV7-2 and TRBJ1-2; no reliable D call. V lost 3 bases and J 0 bases, leaving 14 bases between the germline ends. Germline lookup yields CDR1 SGHTA and CDR2 FQGNSA. The CDR3 extends over 16 amino acids. CDR3 sequence: CASSFGTAHTNYGYTF. The CDR3 nucleotides read TGTGCCAGCAGCTTCGGAACAGCCCATACTAACTATGGCTACACCTTC. Using reference TRBV7-2 and TRBJ1-2 for the parts outside the CDR3, the full variable domain is GAGVSQSPSNKVTEKGKDVELRCDPISGHTALYWYRQSLGQGLEFLIYFQGNSAPDKSGLPSDRFSAERTGGSVSTLTIQRTQQEDSAVYLCASSFGTAHTNYGYTFGSGTRLTVV.

The CDR3 coding sequence is TGTGCCAGCAGCCGACTAGGGAGCTCCTACGAGCAGTACTTC. Protein: CASSRLGSSYEQYF. V and J are TRBV13 and TRBJ2-7; perhaps TRBD2 as D (6 bases). Trimming left V 5 bases short and J 0 bases short, with 11 bases between. The germline V gene encodes CDR1 PRHDT and CDR2 FYEKMQ (reference sequence). The CDR3 consists of 14 residues. The full variable domain, in which reference TRBV13 and TRBJ2-7 provide the parts outside the CDR3, is AAGVIQSPRHLIKEKRETATLKCYPIPRHDTVYWYQQGPGQDPQFLISFYEKMQSDKGSIPDRFSAQQFSDYHSELNMSSLELGDSALYFCASSRLGSSYEQYFGPGTRLTVT.